Listed here are 9 T cell receptor beta chains from one sample, sequenced in a study of blood T cell repertoires in COVID-19. Produced via immunoSEQ multiplex PCR; TCRdb's table is partial and in-frame only. The profile shows some 130,000 clones, roughly 90% of them singletons. Sequencing was done on a sample of peripheral blood. The receptors originated from a man in his fifties or sixties with active COVID-19.

The chain recombines TRBV5-4 with TRBJ2-1, with 8 bases fitting TRBD2. Germline-derived CDR1 and CDR2 are SGHNT and YYREEE (reference sequence). The CDR3 is made up of 16 amino acids. V trimming: 4 bases; J trimming: 9 bases; junction bases outside the gene matches: 15. CDR3 region: CASSPGGEGPQSEQFF. The CDR3 coding sequence is TGTGCCAGCAGCCCCGGGGGGGAGGGCCCTCAGAGTGAGCAGTTCTTC.

The J gene is TRBJ2-2, the V gene TRBV7-9; D possibly corresponds to TRBD2 (6 bases). CDR1 is SEHNR, CDR2 FQNEAQ, per germline (reference sequence). V was shortened by 2 bases and J by 2 bases, with 9 bases between the two germline ends. The CDR3 length is 15 residues. CDR3 residues: CASSLRGENTGELFF. The CDR3 DNA reads TGTGCCAGCAGCTTACGCGGGGAAAACACCGGGGAGCTGTTTTTT.

The CDR3 DNA reads TGCGCCAGCAGCATAACTAGCGGGGACTACAATGAGCAGTTCTTC. It codes for CASSITSGDYNEQFF. This rearrangement joins TRBV5-1 to TRBJ2-1; 10 bases agree with TRBD2. Per the germline V gene, CDR1 is SGHRS and CDR2 is YFSETQ. This CDR3 has 15 residues. V lost 4 bases to trimming and J lost 3 bases; unmatched junction nucleotides: 4.

The gene calls are TRBV23-1 and TRBJ1-1; maybe TRBD1 (5 bases). TRBV23-1 is flagged as an ORF with uncertain function. The CDR3 consists of 15 residues. The germline V and J ends were trimmed by 8 bases and 1 base, with 17 bases remaining between them. CDR3 loop: CASVLRGVSNTEAFF. CDR3 nucleotides: TGCGCCAGCGTACTACGGGGGGTTTCGAACACTGAAGCTTTCTTT.

V and J are TRBV19 and TRBJ1-6; D is perhaps TRBD1 (5 bases). V lost 7 bases, J lost 5 bases, and 15 bases lay in between. Germline V gives CDR1 LNHDA, CDR2 SQIVND (reference sequence). The CDR3 has 15 amino acids. CDR3 bases: TGTGCCAGTAATCCTTCTGACAGAAATAATTCACCCCTCCACTTT. Its translation: CASNPSDRNNSPLHF.

The V and J genes are TRBV5-6 and TRBJ2-3; 7 bases are a match to TRBD2. Germline V CDR1 and CDR2: SGHDT, YYEEEE. The length of the CDR3 is 15 residues. V was pared by 1 base and J by 1 base, with 3 bases of the junction left unmatched. Written as DNA, the CDR3 is TGTGCCAGCAGCTTGCCAGCGGGACGCACAGATACGCAGTATTTT. This translates into CASSLPAGRTDTQYF.

The chain recombines TRBV2 with TRBJ1-5, with unresolved D. V was trimmed by 5 bases and J by 1 base, leaving 12 bases between them. In germline, CDR1 is SNHLY, CDR2 FYNNEI. This CDR3 has 15 residues. Written as DNA, the CDR3 is TGTGCCAGCAGTCCCCCAGGAACCAGCAATCAGCCCCAGCATTTT. Amino acid sequence: CASSPPGTSNQPQHF.

The chain links TRBV11-2 to TRBJ2-1; tentative D call: TRBD2 (6 bases). This CDR3 has 15 amino acids. The germline V gene has CDR1 SGHAT and CDR2 FQNNGV. Trimming removed 7 bases from V and 0 bases from J, with 13 bases in between. Here the CDR3 DNA reads TGTGCCAGCAACCAGCGGGTGCTCTCCTACAATGAGCAGTTCTTC. Protein: CASNQRVLSYNEQFF.

The rearrangement uses TRBV2 and TRBJ2-5; no firm D call. In germline, CDR1 is SNHLY, CDR2 FYNNEI. With 0 bases removed from V and 2 bases from J, the gap between germline ends came to 10 bases. This CDR3 spans 15 amino acids. The CDR3 DNA reads as TGTGCCAGCAGTGAAGCCCCAGGCCCGCAAGAGACCCAGTACTTC. This gives the protein CASSEAPGPQETQYF.